A single sample is the source of the 8 T cell receptor beta chains below, sequenced in a study of OX40 agonist ivuxolimab in advanced cancers. Generated by immunoSEQ multiplex PCR, the TCRdb table keeps only in-frame clones and is missing some. The repertoire holds roughly 34,000 clones, roughly 80% seen once, with approximately 12% in the top ten. Sequences were derived from CD4+ or CD8+ T cells sorted from blood, sampled in a trial of the OX40 agonist ivuxolimab. These receptors were obtained from an adult with an advanced solid tumor such as melanoma, head and neck, liver or kidney cancer.

The rearrangement uses TRBV9 and TRBJ1-4, with D possibly being TRBD1 (5 bases). This CDR3 comprises 15 residues. Germline lookup yields CDR1 SGDLS and CDR2 YYNGEE. The V gene lost 1 base and the J gene lost 6 bases, with 13 bases spanning the gap. The DNA for the CDR3 is TGTGCCAGCAGCGTATCTGGGACTGATTATGAAAAACTGTTTTTT. Protein: CASSVSGTDYEKLFF.

The V and J genes are TRBV9 and TRBJ2-1; possible D gene TRBD1, 6 bases. CDR3 length: 14 residues. Germline-derived CDR1 and CDR2 are SGDLS and YYNGEE. Trimming removed 10 bases from V and 3 bases from J, with 17 bases in between. CDR3 residues: CASSPGTSYNEQFF. The CDR3 DNA sequence: TGTGCCTCCTCTCCCGGGACAAGCTACAATGAGCAGTTCTTC. The full variable domain, with the rest looked up from reference TRBV9 and TRBJ2-1, is DSGVTQTPKHLITATGQRVTLRCSPRSGDLSVYWYQQSLDQGLQFLIQYYNGEERAKGNILERFSAQQFPDLHSELNLSSLELGDSALYFCASSPGTSYNEQFFGPGTRLTVL.

This chain links TRBV4-3 with TRBJ2-7; either TRBD1 or TRBD2 may fit D (6 bases each). The V end was cut by 4 bases, the J end by 4 bases, with 17 bases between. The CDR3 length is 15 residues. The germline gives CDR1 LGHNA, CDR2 YSLEER. The CDR3 is CASSPSRGAEYEQYF. Here the CDR3 DNA reads TGCGCCAGCAGCCCCTCTAGGGGGGCGGAGTACGAGCAGTACTTC.

The chain couples TRBV27 to TRBJ2-3, with D possibly being TRBD1 (6 bases). The CDR3 contains 14 residues. Germline assignment: CDR1 MNHEY and CDR2 SMNVEV (reference sequence). Trimming left V 4 bases short and J 4 bases short, with 12 bases between. CDR3 DNA sequence: TGTGCCAGCAGTTGGGCAGGGGCCGCAGATACGCAGTATTTT. It translates to CASSWAGAADTQYF.

The chain joins TRBV28 to TRBJ2-7; 9 positions agree with TRBD1. CDR3 length equals 17 residues. Germline CDR1 is MDHEN and CDR2 is SYDVKM. After removal of 0 bases from V and 5 bases from J, the junction contained 11 bases not matched to a gene. The CDR3 region has the DNA TGTGCCAGCAGTTTATGGGTACTGAACAGGGGGCGGCACGAGCAGTACTTC. Translation gives CASSLWVLNRGRHEQYF.

This chain uses TRBV6-5 with TRBJ1-2; 11 nucleotides align to TRBD1. The V gene end was trimmed by 7 bases and the J gene end by 4 bases; junction bases not matched to a gene: 5. The CDR3 length is 14 residues. The germline V gene has CDR1 MNHEY and CDR2 SVGAGI. The CDR3 DNA reads as TGTGCCAGCAACTGGACAGGGGGCGTCTATGGCTACACCTTC. It specifies CASNWTGGVYGYTF.

The rearrangement uses TRBV4-3 and TRBJ2-7, with 10 bases matching TRBD2. This CDR3 is built from 17 residues. The junction had 10 bases not matched to a gene; V was cut back by 0 bases and J by 5 bases. Germline loops: CDR1 LGHNA, CDR2 YSLEER. CDR3 sequence (DNA): TGCGCCAGCAGCCAAGAAAGCGGGGGGGCTCCTTTCCACGAGCAGTACTTC. This sequence encodes CASSQESGGAPFHEQYF.

The J gene is TRBJ2-7, the V gene TRBV6-5; TRBD1 aligns across 8 bases. Trimming removed 5 bases from V and 2 bases from J; junction bases left unmatched: 8. This CDR3 region has 15 residues. Germline assignment: CDR1 MNHEY and CDR2 SVGAGI. CDR3 sequence (DNA): TGTGCCAGCAGTCCCTCCGACAGGGGAGCCTACGAGCAGTACTTC. It is translated as CASSPSDRGAYEQYF.